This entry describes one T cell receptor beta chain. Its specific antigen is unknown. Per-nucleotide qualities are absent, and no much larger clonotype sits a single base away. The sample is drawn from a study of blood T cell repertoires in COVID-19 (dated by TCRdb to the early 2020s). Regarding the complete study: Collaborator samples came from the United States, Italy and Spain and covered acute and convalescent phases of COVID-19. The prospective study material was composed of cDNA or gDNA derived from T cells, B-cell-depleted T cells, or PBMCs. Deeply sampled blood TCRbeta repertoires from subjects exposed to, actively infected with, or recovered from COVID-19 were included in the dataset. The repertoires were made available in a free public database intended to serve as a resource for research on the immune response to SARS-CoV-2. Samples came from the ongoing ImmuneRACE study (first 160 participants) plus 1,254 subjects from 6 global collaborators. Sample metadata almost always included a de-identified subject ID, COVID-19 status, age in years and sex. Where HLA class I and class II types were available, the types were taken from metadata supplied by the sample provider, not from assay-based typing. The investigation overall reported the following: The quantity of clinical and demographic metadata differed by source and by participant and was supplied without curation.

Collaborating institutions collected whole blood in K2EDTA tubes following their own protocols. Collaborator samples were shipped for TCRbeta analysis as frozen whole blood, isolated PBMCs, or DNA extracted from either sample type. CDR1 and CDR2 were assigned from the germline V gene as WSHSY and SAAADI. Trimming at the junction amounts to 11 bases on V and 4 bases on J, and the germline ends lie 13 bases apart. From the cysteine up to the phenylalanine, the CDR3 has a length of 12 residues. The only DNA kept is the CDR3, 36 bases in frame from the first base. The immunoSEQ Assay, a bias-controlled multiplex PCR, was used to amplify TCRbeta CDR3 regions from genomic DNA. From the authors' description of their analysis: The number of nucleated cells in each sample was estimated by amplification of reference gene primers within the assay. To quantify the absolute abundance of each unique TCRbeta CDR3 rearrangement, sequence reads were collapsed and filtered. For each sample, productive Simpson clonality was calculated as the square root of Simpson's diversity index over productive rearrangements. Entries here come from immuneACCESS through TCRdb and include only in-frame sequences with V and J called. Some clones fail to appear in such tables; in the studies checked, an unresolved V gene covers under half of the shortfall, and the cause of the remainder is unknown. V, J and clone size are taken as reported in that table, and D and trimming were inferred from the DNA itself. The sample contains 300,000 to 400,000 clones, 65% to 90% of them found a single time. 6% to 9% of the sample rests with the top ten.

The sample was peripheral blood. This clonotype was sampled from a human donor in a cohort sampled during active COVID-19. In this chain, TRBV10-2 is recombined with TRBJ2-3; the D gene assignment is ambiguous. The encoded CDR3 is CAARLNADTQYF. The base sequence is TGCGCCGCGAGACTGAACGCAGATACGCAGTATTTT.